The clone carrying this T cell receptor beta chain was detected only a few times. Its antigen remains unidentified. The entry originates in a study of T cells after yellow fever vaccination. Germline V gene sequence: CDR1 KGHDR, CDR2 SFDVKD. The CDR3 length is 13 residues. The ends were cut back, 5 bases at V and 3 bases at J, with 8 bases in the middle. The TCR cDNA carried a universal primer site and UMIs from 5'RACE template switching. In TCRdb, the 5' RACE reads were re-called with MiXCR into one record per CDR3 protein. The table includes a few hundred thousand distinct CDR3 sequences, around 9.3% detected once. Findings of the study overall: After the booster, around 95% of CD4 and about 90% of CD8 primary-response clones were re-detected. Across the CD4 and CD8 compartments, a small share of clonotypes was present in both.

The material was CD4+ T cells sorted from PBMCs, obtained 5 days after the yellow fever booster vaccination. This TCR derives from a man aged 18 to 29 who received the YFV17D yellow fever vaccine. This chain connects TRBV24-1 to TRBJ2-3; D not resolved. DNA of the CDR3: TGTGCCACCAGTGCCTGGGATACAGATACGCAGTATTTT. It encodes CATSAWDTDTQYF.